This T cell receptor (beta chain) was sequenced for a study of beta chain features in type 1 diabetes. Findings and limits, study-wide: TCRB CDR3s from Type 1 diabetes patients were moderately but significantly shorter in all four CD4+ subsets.

To note about this clone: The antigen is undetermined.

The single heparinised draw taken from each donor contained around 100 mL of blood on average. The trim removed 6 bases at V and 2 bases at J, leaving 4 bases unmatched. This CDR3 spans 13 amino acids. The germline CDR1 and CDR2 sequences are SGHDT and YYEEEE. Of the isolated RNA, all was reverse transcribed, and so the sequenced material was expressed TCRB transcripts. The protocol was immunoSEQ multiplex PCR, while the TCRdb copy is restricted to in-frame clones and leaves out a portion. The data contain approximately 120,000 clones, about two fifths of them seen just once; the ten biggest clones take up roughly 0.064%.

The source of this sequence is a woman aged 18 to 35 in good health. The sequenced sample consisted of stem cell memory CD4+ T cells from blood. This chain uses TRBV5-6 with TRBJ1-2; 7 bases match TRBD1. This CDR3 reads CASNDRANYGYTF. In DNA form, the CDR3 reads TGTGCCAGCAACGACAGGGCCAACTATGGCTACACCTTC.